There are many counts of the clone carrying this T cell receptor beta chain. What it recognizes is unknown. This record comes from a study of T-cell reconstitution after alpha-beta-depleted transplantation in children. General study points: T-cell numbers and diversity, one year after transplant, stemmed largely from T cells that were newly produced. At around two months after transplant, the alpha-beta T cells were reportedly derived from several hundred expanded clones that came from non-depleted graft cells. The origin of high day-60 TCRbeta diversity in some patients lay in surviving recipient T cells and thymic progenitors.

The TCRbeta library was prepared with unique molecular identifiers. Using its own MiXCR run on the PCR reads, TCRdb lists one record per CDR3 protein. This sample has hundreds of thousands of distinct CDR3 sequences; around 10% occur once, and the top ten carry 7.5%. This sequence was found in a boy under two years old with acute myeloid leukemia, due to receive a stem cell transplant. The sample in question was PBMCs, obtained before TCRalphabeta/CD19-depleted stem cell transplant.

The CDR3: CASSSVGTGGFTDTQYF. As DNA, the CDR3 is TGTGCCAGCAGCTCAGTGGGGACAGGGGGCTTCACAGATACGCAGTATTTT. The J gene is TRBJ2-3, the V gene TRBV7-9; 12 bases fit TRBD1. The length of the CDR3 is 17 residues. Germline CDR1 SEHNR, CDR2 FQNEAQ (reference sequence). The V and J ends lost 4 bases and 2 bases, in that order; junction bases with no gene match: 7.